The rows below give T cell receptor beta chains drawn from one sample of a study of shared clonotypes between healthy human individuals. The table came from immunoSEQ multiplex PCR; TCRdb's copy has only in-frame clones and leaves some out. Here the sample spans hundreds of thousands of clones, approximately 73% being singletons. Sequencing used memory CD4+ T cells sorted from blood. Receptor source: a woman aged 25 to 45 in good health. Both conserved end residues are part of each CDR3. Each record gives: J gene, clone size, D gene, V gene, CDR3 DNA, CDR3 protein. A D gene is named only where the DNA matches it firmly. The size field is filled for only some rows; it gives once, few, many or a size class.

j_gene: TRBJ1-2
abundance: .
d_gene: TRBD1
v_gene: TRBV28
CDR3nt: TGTGCCAGCAGCTCGCTAACCAGGGGGTATGGCTACACCTTC
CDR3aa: CASSSLTRGYGYTF

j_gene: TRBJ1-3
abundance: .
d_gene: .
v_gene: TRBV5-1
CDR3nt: TGCGCCAGCAGCCCCGGGACTGACGGAAACACCATATATTTT
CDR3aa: CASSPGTDGNTIYF

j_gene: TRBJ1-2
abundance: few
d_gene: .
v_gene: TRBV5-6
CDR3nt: TGTGCCAGCAGCTCGATGGGGGCAGTCGGCTATGGCTACACCTTC
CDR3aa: CASSSMGAVGYGYTF

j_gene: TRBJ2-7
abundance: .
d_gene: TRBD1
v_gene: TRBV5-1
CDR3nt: TGCGCCAGCAGCTTGGAAGGGACAGGGGACGAGCAGTACTTC
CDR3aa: CASSLEGTGDEQYF

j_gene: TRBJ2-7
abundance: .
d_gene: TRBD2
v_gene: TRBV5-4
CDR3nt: TGTGCCAGCGGACTAGCGGGAGCTCACGAGCAGTACTTC
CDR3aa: CASGLAGAHEQYF

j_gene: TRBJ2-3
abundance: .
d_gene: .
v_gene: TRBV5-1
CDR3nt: TGCGCCAGCAGCTCCGGGGAACTCACAGATACGCAGTATTTT
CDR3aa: CASSSGELTDTQYF

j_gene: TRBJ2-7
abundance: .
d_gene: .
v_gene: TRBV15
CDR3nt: TGTGCCACCAGCAGAGATCGTGGCGAGCAGTACTTC
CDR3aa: CATSRDRGEQYF

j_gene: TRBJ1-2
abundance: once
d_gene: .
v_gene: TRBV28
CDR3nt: TGTGCCAGCATAGTCCCCAATAACTATGGCTACACCTTC
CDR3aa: CASIVPNNYGYTF

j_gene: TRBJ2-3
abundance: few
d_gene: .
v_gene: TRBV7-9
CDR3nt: TGTGCCAGCAGCTCAGCCCTGGGAGGGGGTCGGGCAGATACGCAGTATTTT
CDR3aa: CASSSALGGGRADTQYF

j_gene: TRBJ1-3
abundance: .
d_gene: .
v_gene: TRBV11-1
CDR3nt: TGTGCCAGCAGCTTATCCCGACAGAACACCATATATTTT
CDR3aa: CASSLSRQNTIYF

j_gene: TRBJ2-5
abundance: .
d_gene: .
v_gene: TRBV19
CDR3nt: TGTGCCAGTAGTATCTGGGGGCTTAAAGAGACCCAGTACTTC
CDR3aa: CASSIWGLKETQYF

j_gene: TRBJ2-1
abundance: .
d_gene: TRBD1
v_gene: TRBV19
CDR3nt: TGTGCCAGTAGTATCTGGACAGGTGAGCAGTTCTTC
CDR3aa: CASSIWTGEQFF

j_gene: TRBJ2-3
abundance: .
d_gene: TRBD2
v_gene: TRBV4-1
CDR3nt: TGCGCCAGCAGCCAAGGGACTAGCGGGAAAACAGATACGCAGTATTTT
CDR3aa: CASSQGTSGKTDTQYF

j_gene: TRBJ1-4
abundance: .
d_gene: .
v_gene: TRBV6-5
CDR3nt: TGTGCCAGCAGTTACTCGATGCTTCGGGCTGAAAAACTGTTTTTT
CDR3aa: CASSYSMLRAEKLFF

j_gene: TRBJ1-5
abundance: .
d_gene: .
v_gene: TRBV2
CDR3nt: TGTGCCAGCAGAGCACTCAGAGGTAGCAATCAGCCCCAGCATTTT
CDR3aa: CASRALRGSNQPQHF

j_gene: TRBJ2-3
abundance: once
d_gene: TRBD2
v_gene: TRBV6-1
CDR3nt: TGTGCCAGCAGGCCGGGACTAGCGGGTACAGATACGCAGTATTTT
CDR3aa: CASRPGLAGTDTQYF

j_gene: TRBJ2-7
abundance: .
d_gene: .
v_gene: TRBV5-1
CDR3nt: TGCGCCAGCAGCTTTTCCCGGGACACAATCTCGGTGCAGTACTTC
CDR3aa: CASSFSRDTISVQYF

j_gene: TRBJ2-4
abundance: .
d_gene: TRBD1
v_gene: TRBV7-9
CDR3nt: TGTGCCAGCAGCACCGGGACAGGGGGTTCGGTAAACATTCAGTACTTC
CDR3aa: CASSTGTGGSVNIQYF

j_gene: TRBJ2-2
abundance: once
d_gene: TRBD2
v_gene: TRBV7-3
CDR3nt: TGTGCCAGCAGACTAGCGGGAGGGCCGAACACCGGGGAGCTGTTTTTT
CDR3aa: CASRLAGGPNTGELFF

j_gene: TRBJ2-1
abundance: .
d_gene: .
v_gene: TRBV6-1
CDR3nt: TGTGCCAGCATCCCTCGCGGACTGGTCTACAATGAGCAGTTCTTC
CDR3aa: CASIPRGLVYNEQFF

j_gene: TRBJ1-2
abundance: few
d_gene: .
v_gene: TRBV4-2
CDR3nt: TGTGCCAGCAGCCAGGGTCTTGGGGAGAACTATGGCTACACCTTC
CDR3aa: CASSQGLGENYGYTF

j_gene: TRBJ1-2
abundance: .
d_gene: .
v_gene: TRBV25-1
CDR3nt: TGTGCCAGCAGTGAATGGGAGGAGACCTATGGCTACACCTTC
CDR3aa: CASSEWEETYGYTF

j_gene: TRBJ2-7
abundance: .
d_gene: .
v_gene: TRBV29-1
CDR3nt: TGCAGCGTTGAAGATCATTGGGACGGACCCTACGAGCAGTACTTC
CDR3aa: CSVEDHWDGPYEQYF

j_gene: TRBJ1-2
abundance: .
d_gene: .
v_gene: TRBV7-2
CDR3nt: TGTGCCAGCCTAGAGGAGGACTGGGGCTATGGCTACACCTTC
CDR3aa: CASLEEDWGYGYTF

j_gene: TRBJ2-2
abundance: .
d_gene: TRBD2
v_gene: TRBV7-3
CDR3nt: TGTGCCAGCAGCTTAATGAGCGGGAGAGCCACCGGGGAGCTGTTTTTT
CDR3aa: CASSLMSGRATGELFF

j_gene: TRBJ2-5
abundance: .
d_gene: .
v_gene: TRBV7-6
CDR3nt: TGTGCCAGCAGCTTAATGGAAGGAGAGACCCAGTACTTC
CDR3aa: CASSLMEGETQYF

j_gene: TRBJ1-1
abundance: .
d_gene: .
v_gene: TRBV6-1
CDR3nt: TGTGCCAGCAGTGAATGGGTGCTTAACGCTGAAGCTTTCTTT
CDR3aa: CASSEWVLNAEAFF

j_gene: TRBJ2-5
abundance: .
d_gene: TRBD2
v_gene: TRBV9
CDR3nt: TGTGCCAGCAGCGGAACTAGCGGGAGTGAGACCCAGTACTTC
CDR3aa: CASSGTSGSETQYF

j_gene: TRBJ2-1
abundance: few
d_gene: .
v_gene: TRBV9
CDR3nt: TGTGCCAGCAGCCCCGGACCGAGCTCCTACAATGAGCAGTTCTTC
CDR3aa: CASSPGPSSYNEQFF

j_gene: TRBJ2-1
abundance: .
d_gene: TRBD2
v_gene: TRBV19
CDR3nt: TGTGCCAGTAGAGGTAGCGGGAGCTCCTACAATGAGCAGTTCTTC
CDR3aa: CASRGSGSSYNEQFF

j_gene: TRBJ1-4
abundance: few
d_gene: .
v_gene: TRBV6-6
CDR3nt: TGTGCCAGCAGTTACGGTCTGGAGAATGAAAAACTGTTTTTT
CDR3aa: CASSYGLENEKLFF

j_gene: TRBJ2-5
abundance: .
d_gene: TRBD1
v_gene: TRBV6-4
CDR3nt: TGTGCCAGCACTAAGACAGGGGAGACCCAGTACTTC
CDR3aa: CASTKTGETQYF

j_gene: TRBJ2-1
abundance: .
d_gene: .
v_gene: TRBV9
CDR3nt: TGTGCCAGCAGCGACTCCAGCTCCTACAATGAGCAGTTCTTC
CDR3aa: CASSDSSSYNEQFF

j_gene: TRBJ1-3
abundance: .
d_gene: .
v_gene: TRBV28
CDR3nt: TGTGCCAGCAGTTTGGGGGGGTCTGGAAACACCATATATTTT
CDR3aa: CASSLGGSGNTIYF

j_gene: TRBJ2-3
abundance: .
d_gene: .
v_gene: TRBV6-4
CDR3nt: TGTGCCAGCAGTGCCGCCGGGGGGCGGATAGATACGCAGTATTTT
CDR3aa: CASSAAGGRIDTQYF

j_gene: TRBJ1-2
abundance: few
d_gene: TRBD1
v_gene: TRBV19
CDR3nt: TGTGCCAGTACCTCCACAGGGGCCTCAAGCTTCATGAGCTACACCTTC
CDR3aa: CASTSTGASSFMSYTF

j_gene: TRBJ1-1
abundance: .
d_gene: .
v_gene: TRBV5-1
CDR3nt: TGCGCCAGCAGCTTGTTTGATAGCCTGAACACTGAAGCTTTCTTT
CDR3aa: CASSLFDSLNTEAFF